The source of this TCR beta chain is a study of T cells in Graves' hyperthyroidism and ophthalmopathy (dated by TCRdb to the late 2010s). Regarding the study in general: Peripheral blood samples were taken at the time of initial diagnosis, prior to any treatment. To identify distinguishing TCR V-J signatures, a discovery cohort of about 100 patients was used, comprising some 45 with Graves' ophthalmopathy and some 60 with stable Graves' hyperthyroidism. An independent validation cohort of fewer than 20 hyperthyroidism patients and some 15 patients who later progressed to ophthalmopathy tested prospective prediction of ophthalmopathy. The 100 or so discovery patients were divided at random into training and test sets in a 7:3 ratio. In several Graves' hyperthyroidism patients, the study also compared T-cell repertoires from thyroid tissue with T-cell repertoires from blood. After sampling, hyperthyroidism patients received methimazole starting at 30 mg daily, and ophthalmopathy patients received high-dose intravenous methylprednisolone. According to the paper, TCR Vbeta CDR3 sequencing was carried out on some 140 peripheral blood samples, which came from fewer than 50 ophthalmopathy, around 75 hyperthyroidism and around 17 progressor patients. Overall results and qualifications from the work: A 13 V-J signature model separated ophthalmopathy from stable hyperthyroidism, with around 91% sensitivity and roughly 81% specificity in cross-validation and 80%/75% in testing. Most expanded thyroid clonotypes (frequency above 0.001) were also detected in blood, a finding suggesting that blood repertoires may reflect thyroid immune responses. In validation, progression to ophthalmopathy was predicted by the model with 70.59% sensitivity and nearly 75% specificity, a median of about 6.4 months before onset. Sample size was not statistically predetermined, and blinding of investigators to group allocation was not performed.

Ophthalmopathy patients had moderately to severely active disease, with a Clinical Activity Score of 3 or more, a NOSPECS grade of 4 or more, and a disease duration of less than 3 months. Patients with uncontrolled infections, other autoimmune diseases, pregnancy or lactation were excluded. Diagnoses were based on clinical symptoms, serum thyroxine and TRAb, thyroid ultrasound and orbital computed tomography. Ficoll-Paque density gradient centrifugation was used to isolate PBMCs from around 9.1 ml of fresh peripheral blood. Trizol reagent was used to extract total RNA, and RNA quality was then checked on an Agilent 2100 Bioanalyzer. The germline V gene yields SGHTA for CDR1 and FQGNSA for CDR2. Spanning cysteine to phenylalanine, the CDR3 consists of 13 amino acids. Only the CDR3 DNA is retained, 39 bases long and in frame from the first base. The junction carries 8 bases between V and J, which are trimmed by 1 base and 5 bases respectively.

TCR beta CDR3 regions were amplified from RNA transcripts. For the first round of RT-PCR on the TCR CDR3, the HTBI primer set was used together with the Qiagen OneStep RT-PCR kit. Libraries were constructed in a second round of multiplex PCR, after which size selection and purification were carried out. Paired-end sequencing of the libraries was performed with 100 bp reads on an Illumina HiSeq2000. From the authors' description of their analysis: SOAPnuke was used to process the raw data, throwing out any read that contained adapters or uncalled bases, had a mean Phred below 15, or lacked an exact constant-primer or identifier match. COPE v1.2.5 was used to merge the high-quality paired reads, and each unique nucleotide sequence was defined as a clonotype. Clonotypes were aligned to IMGT TRBV, TRBD and TRBJ reference segments using MiTCR v1.1. The analysis included only V-J combinations with a frequency above 0.0001, which together covered roughly 99% of the repertoires. A TCS score was defined as the ratio between F50 (clonal expansion) and ExV (chaos), using BLOSUM62-based TCRdist between CDR3 peptides within each V-J. Welch's t-statistics and random forest reduced fewer than 600 V-J features to 10 to 15, which were used in a naive Bayes classifier (R e1071). The public sequencing data were trimmed at Q25 with fastp and processed into clonotypes with MiXCR by TCRdb, which kept only in-frame beta chains. Every distinct CDR3 protein forms one entry, paired with its most common genes and DNA. These V and J calls originate from TCRdb's pipeline instead of the authors' own analysis. The sample table lists hundreds of thousands of distinct CDR3 sequences, 12% to 15% of them with a count of one. Around 20% of the sample is in the top ten clones.

On this clonotype: Its antigen is unknown. It has no much larger one-base neighbor in the sample; base qualities were not kept.

The specimen was blood. The sequence was obtained from a woman aged 55-69 years with Graves' ophthalmopathy. The chain links TRBV7-2 with TRBJ1-2, with a weak D call of TRBD1 (5 bases match). The CDR3 protein sequence reads: CASSLGGVYGYTF. The DNA sequence is given as TGTGCCAGCAGCTTAGGGGGGGTTTATGGCTACACCTTC.